The rows below give T cell receptor beta chains drawn from one sample of a study of blood T cell repertoires in COVID-19. Sequenced by immunoSEQ multiplex PCR; TCRdb stores in-frame clones only, minus some. The table lists roughly 250,000 clones, about 87% of them singletons. Source material: PBMCs or T cells enriched from blood (not recorded which). These receptors originate from a woman aged 50 to 60 who had recovered from COVID-19. Both conserved end residues are part of each CDR3. Clone size is not always given. Where it is, it says once, few, many or a class for expanded clones.

clone_size j_call v_call cdr3_aa
few TRBJ2-7 TRBV28 CASSLLAGEQYF
- TRBJ2-7 TRBV11-2 CASSPWTSGRNEQYF
- TRBJ2-7 TRBV18 CASSPSTSGSLYEQYF
once TRBJ1-4 TRBV19 CASKSRGNEKLFF
- TRBJ1-4 TRBV7-9 CASTPLRAQQAEKLFF
- TRBJ2-1 TRBV27 CASSLSSQGEQFF
- TRBJ1-5 TRBV3-1/TRBV3-2 CASSPDRGAQPQHF
- TRBJ2-3 TRBV30 CAWRTSGTDTQYF
once TRBJ1-1 TRBV9 CASSVERTAEAFF
- TRBJ2-7 TRBV28 CASSFSRFDRGYEQYF
- TRBJ1-2 TRBV9 CASSVDVQGSSGGYTF
- TRBJ1-1 TRBV5-1 CASSSGTGRGAFF
- TRBJ1-1 TRBV14 CATSGGATEAFF
once TRBJ2-1 TRBV5-6 CASSLGTGAWEQFF
- TRBJ1-2 TRBV28 CASTTMEGGYTF
few TRBJ1-5 TRBV7-2 CASSKGQPSNQPQHF
- TRBJ1-1 TRBV6-5 CASSYSNRGNTEAFF
- TRBJ2-1 TRBV7-2 CASSSQYPNEQFF
- TRBJ1-1 TRBV20-1 CSAPLNTEAFF
- TRBJ2-5 TRBV5-4 CASSLRRGGETQYF
- TRBJ2-3 TRBV30 CAWRAGTGPNTQYF
- TRBJ2-5 TRBV29-1 CSVEVGGAATQYF
- TRBJ2-7 TRBV23-1 CASSQSGNREQYF
- TRBJ2-7 TRBV4-2 CASSQGDRGIKNEQYF
- TRBJ1-6 TRBV11-2 CASRGDRDNSPLHF
- TRBJ2-3 TRBV4-1 CASSQEAAGGTDTQYF
- TRBJ1-5 TRBV19 CASSKAGTGGKAATQPQHF
- TRBJ2-7 TRBV7-2 CASSVGGNSYEQYF
- TRBJ2-1 TRBV13 CASSPPGGSSGYEQFF
- TRBJ2-1 TRBV3-1/TRBV3-2 CASSRRGANEQFF
- TRBJ2-5 TRBV3-1/TRBV3-2 CASRLALQETQYF
- TRBJ2-3 TRBV27 CASSRLAGADTQYF
once TRBJ2-3 TRBV5-1 CASNSGTSGRGYSTDTQYF
- TRBJ1-1 TRBV5-1 CASSFAGMNTEAFF
- TRBJ2-2 TRBV5-1 CASRWQGNGELFF
- TRBJ2-7 TRBV5-6 CASRPAGDSSYEQYF
- TRBJ2-2 TRBV2 CASRLRQGDTPGELFF